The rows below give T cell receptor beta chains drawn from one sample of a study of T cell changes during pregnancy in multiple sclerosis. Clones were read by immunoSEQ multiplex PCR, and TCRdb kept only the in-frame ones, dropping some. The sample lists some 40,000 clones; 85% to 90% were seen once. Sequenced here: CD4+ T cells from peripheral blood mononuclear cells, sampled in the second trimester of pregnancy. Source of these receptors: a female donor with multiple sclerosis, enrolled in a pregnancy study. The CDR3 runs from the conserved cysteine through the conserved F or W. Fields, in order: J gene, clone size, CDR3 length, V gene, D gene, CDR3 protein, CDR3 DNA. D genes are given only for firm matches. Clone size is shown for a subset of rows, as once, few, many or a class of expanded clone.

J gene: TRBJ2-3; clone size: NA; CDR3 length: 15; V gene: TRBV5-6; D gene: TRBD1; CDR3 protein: CASSIGQVPTDTQYF; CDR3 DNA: TGTGCCAGCAGCATAGGACAGGTACCCACAGATACGCAGTATTTT
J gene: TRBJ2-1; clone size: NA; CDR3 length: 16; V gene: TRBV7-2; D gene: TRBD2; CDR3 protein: CASSHIGLAAGNEQFF; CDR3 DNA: TGTGCCAGCAGTCATATTGGACTAGCGGCAGGGAATGAGCAGTTCTTC
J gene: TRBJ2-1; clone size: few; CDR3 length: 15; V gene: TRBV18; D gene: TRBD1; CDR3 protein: CASSSGGVMRNEQFF; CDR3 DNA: TGTGCCAGCTCATCAGGGGGCGTGATGCGTAATGAGCAGTTCTTC
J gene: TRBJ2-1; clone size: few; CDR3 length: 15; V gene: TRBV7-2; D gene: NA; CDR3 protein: CASSLRTATYNEQFF; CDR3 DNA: TGTGCCAGCAGCTTAAGGACAGCTACCTACAATGAGCAGTTCTTC
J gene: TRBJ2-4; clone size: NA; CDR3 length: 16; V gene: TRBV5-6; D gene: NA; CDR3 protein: CASSPQGRGAKNIQYF; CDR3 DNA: TGTGCCAGCAGCCCACAGGGACGGGGAGCCAAAAACATTCAGTACTTC
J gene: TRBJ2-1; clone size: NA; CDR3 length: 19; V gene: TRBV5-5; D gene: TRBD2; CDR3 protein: CASSLGSLGLAGGPREQFF; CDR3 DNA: TGTGCCAGCAGTCTGGGATCCCTTGGGCTAGCGGGAGGGCCTCGAGAGCAGTTCTTC
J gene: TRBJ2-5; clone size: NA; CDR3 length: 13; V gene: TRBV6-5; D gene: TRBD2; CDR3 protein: CASSRSGGKTQYF; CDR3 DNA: TGTGCCAGCAGCCGGTCGGGGGGAAAGACCCAGTACTTC
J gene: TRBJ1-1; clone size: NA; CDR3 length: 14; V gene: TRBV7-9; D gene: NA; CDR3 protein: CASSDIRQGTEAFF; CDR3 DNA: TGTGCCAGCAGCGACATAAGGCAGGGGACTGAAGCTTTCTTT
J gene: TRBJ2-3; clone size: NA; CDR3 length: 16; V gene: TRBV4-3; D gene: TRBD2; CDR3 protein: CASSPIAGADVGTQYF; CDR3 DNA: TGCGCCAGCAGCCCAATAGCGGGAGCCGATGTTGGTACGCAGTATTTT
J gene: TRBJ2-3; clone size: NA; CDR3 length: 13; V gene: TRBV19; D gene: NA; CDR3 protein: CASKLGSTDTQYF; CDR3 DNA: TGTGCCAGTAAACTAGGCAGCACAGATACGCAGTATTTT
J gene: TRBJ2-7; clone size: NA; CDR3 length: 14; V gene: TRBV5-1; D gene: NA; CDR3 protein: CASSLGGGTYEQYF; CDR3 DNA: TGCGCCAGCAGCTTGGGTGGCGGAACCTACGAGCAGTACTTC
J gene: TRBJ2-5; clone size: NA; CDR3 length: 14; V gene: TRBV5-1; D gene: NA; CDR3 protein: CASSLGQPGETQYF; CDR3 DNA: TGCGCCAGCAGCTTGGGACAGCCCGGAGAGACCCAGTACTTC
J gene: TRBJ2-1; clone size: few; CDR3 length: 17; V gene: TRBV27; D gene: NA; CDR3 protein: CASSLLGDRRSYNEQFF; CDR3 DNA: TGTGCCAGCAGTTTACTCGGTGATAGGAGGTCCTACAATGAGCAGTTCTTC
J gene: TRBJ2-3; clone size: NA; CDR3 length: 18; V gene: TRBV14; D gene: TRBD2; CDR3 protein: CASSHFRLARSSTDTQYF; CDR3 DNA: TGTGCCAGCAGCCACTTCCGACTAGCCCGTTCTAGCACAGATACGCAGTATTTT
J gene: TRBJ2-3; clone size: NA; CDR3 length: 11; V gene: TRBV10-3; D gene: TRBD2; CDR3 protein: CAIAGVDTQYF; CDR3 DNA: TGTGCCATCGCGGGAGTGGATACGCAGTATTTT
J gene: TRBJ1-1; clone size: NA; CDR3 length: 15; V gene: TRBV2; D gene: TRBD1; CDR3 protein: CASREQGLLNTEAFF; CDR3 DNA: TGTGCCAGCAGGGAACAGGGGTTACTGAACACTGAAGCTTTCTTT
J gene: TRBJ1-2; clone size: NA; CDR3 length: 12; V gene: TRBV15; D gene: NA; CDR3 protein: CATSRDRGGYTF; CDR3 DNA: TGTGCCACCAGCAGAGATCGGGGTGGCTACACCTTC
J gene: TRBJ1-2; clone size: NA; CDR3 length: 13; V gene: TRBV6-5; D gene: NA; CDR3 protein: CASSRLDSYGYTF; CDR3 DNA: TGTGCCAGCAGTCGTCTAGACAGCTATGGCTACACCTTC
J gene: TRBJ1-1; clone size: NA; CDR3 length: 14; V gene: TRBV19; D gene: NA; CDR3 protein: CASSIQAGGTEAFF; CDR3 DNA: TGTGCCAGTAGTATCCAGGCCGGAGGCACTGAAGCTTTCTTT
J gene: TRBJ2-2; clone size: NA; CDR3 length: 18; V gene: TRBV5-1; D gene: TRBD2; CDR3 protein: CASSLTGTSGIGTGELFF; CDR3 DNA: TGCGCCAGCAGCTTGACCGGGACTAGCGGGATTGGCACCGGGGAGCTGTTTTTT
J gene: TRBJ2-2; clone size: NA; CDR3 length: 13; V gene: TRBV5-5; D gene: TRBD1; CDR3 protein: CASTGGINGELFF; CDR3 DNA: TGTGCCAGCACAGGGGGCATAAACGGGGAGCTGTTTTTT
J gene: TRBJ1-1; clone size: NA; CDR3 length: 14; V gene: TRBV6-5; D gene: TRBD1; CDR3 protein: CASSSDRGLSEAFF; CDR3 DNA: TGTGCCAGCAGTTCGGACAGGGGCTTATCTGAAGCTTTCTTT
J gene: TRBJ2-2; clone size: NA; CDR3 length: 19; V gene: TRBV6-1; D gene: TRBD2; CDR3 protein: CASSDPDGRLAGATGELFF; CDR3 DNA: TGTGCCAGCAGTGACCCTGACGGGAGACTAGCGGGAGCCACCGGGGAGCTGTTTTTT
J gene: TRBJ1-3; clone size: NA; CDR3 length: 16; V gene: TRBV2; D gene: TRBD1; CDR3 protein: CASTPRTGGSGNTIYF; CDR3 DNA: TGTGCCAGCACTCCAAGGACAGGTGGCTCTGGAAACACCATATATTTT
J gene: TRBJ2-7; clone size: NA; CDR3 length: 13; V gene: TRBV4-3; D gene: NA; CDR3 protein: CASSQESRDEQYF; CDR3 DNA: TGCGCCAGCAGCCAAGAATCGAGGGACGAGCAGTACTTC
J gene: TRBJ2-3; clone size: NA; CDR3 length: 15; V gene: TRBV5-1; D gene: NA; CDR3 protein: CASSRVAEPTDTQYF; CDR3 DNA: TGCGCCAGCAGCAGGGTAGCGGAACCCACAGATACGCAGTATTTT
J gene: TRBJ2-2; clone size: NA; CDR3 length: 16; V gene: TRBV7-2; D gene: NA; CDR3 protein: CASTMEGGSVIGELFF; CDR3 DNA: TGTGCCAGCACCATGGAGGGAGGTTCTGTAATCGGGGAGCTGTTTTTT
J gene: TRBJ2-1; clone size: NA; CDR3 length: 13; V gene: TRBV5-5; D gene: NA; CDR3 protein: CASSLNLVREQFF; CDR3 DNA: TGTGCCAGCAGCTTGAATCTAGTCCGTGAGCAGTTCTTC
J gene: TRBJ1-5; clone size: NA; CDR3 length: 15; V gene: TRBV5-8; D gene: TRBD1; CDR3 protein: CASSLLTGGHQPQHF; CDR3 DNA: TGTGCCAGCAGCTTGTTGACAGGGGGTCATCAGCCCCAGCATTTT
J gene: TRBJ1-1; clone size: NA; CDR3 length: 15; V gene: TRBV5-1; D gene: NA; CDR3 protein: CASSLERTVNTEAFF; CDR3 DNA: TGCGCCAGCAGCTTGGAGCGGACAGTGAACACTGAAGCTTTCTTT
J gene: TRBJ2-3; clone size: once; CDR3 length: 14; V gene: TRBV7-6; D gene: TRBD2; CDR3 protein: CASKLAENTDTQYF; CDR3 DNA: TGTGCCAGCAAGCTAGCGGAGAACACAGATACGCAGTATTTT
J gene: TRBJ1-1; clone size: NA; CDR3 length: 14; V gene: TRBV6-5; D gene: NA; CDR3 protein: CASRTMPVNTEAFF; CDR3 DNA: TGTGCCAGCAGAACAATGCCAGTGAACACTGAAGCTTTCTTT
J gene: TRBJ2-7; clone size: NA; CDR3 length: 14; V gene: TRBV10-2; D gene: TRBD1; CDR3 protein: CASRKGQGGYEQYF; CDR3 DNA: TGCGCCAGCAGGAAGGGACAGGGAGGGTACGAGCAGTACTTC
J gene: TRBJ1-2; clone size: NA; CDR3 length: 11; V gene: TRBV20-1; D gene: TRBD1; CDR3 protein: CSARYRGGYTF; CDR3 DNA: TGCAGTGCTAGATACAGGGGAGGCTACACCTTC
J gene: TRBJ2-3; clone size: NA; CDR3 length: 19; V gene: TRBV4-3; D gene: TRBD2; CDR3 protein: CASSQAPRSGTTSTDTQYF; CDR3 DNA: TGCGCCAGCAGCCAAGCGCCCAGGTCCGGGACTACTAGCACAGATACGCAGTATTTT
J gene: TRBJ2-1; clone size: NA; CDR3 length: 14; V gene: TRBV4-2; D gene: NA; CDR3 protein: CASSQDSRTNEQFF; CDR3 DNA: TGTGCCAGCAGCCAAGATAGCCGAACAAATGAGCAGTTCTTC
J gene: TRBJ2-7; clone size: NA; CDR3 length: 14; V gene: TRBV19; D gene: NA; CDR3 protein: CASSKQGWSYEQYF; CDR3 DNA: TGTGCCAGTAGTAAGCAGGGATGGAGCTACGAGCAGTACTTC
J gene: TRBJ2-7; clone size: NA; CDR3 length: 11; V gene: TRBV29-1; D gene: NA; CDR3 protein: CSVSIAYEQYF; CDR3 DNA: TGCAGCGTCAGTATCGCTTACGAGCAGTACTTC
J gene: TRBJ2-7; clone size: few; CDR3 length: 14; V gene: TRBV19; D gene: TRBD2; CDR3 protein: CASKRTSGPYEQYF; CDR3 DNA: TGTGCCAGTAAGAGGACTAGCGGACCCTACGAGCAGTACTTC
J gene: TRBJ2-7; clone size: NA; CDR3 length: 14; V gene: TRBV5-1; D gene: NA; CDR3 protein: CASSLVVSPYEQYF; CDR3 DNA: TGCGCCAGCAGCTTGGTTGTATCCCCCTACGAGCAGTACTTC
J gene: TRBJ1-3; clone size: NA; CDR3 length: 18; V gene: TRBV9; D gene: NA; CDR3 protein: CASSVEGRRTRDGNTIYF; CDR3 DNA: TGTGCCAGCAGCGTAGAAGGGAGACGAACAAGGGATGGAAACACCATATATTTT
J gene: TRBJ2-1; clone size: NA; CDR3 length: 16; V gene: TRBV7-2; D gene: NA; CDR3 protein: CASSQRSGTVYNEQFF; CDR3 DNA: TGTGCCAGCAGCCAGCGCTCCGGGACTGTCTACAATGAGCAGTTCTTC
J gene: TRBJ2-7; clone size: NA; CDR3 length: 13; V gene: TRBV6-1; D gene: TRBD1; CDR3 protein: CASSRDRGNEQYF; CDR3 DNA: TGTGCCAGCAGCCGGGACAGGGGGAACGAGCAGTACTTC
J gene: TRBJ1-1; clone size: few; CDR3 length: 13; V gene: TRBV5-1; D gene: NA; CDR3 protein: CASSPLSNTEAFF; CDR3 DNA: TGCGCCAGCAGCCCGCTAAGTAACACTGAAGCTTTCTTT
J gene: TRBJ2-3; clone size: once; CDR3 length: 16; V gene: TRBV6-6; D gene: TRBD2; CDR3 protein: CASSPTGLDLADTQYF; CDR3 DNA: TGTGCCAGCAGCCCTACAGGACTAGACCTCGCAGATACGCAGTATTTT
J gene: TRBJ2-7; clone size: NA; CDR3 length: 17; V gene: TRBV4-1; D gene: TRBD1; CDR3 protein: CASSPTVLQGAAYEQYF; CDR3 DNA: TGCGCCAGCAGCCCGACGGTCCTACAGGGGGCGGCCTACGAGCAGTACTTC
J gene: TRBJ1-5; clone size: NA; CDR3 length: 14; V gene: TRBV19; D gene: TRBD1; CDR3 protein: CASKLTGVNQPQHF; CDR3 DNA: TGTGCCAGTAAACTGACAGGGGTCAATCAGCCCCAGCATTTT
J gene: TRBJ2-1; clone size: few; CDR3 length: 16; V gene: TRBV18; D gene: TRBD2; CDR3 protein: CASSPLGTSGPGEQFF; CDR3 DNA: TGTGCCAGCTCACCATTGGGGACTAGCGGTCCCGGGGAGCAGTTCTTC
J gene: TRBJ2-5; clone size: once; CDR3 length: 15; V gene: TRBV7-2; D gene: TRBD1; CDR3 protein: CASSSDTRGRETQYF; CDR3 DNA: TGTGCCAGCAGCTCGGACACGAGGGGGCGAGAGACCCAGTACTTC
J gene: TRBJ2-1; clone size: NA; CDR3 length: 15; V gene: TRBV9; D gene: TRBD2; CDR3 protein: CASSVDSGSYNEQFF; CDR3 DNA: TGTGCCAGCAGCGTAGATAGCGGGAGTTACAATGAGCAGTTCTTC
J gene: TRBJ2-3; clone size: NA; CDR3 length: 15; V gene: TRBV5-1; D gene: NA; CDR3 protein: CASSLVSSGTDTQYF; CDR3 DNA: TGCGCCAGCAGCTTGGTGTCTAGCGGCACAGATACGCAGTATTTT
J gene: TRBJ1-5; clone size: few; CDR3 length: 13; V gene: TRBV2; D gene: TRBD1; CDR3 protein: CASNLQGGQPQHF; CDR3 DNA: TGTGCCAGCAATCTACAGGGGGGTCAGCCCCAGCATTTT
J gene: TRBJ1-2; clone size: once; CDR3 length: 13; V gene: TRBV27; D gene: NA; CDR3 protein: CASRAGGHYGYTF; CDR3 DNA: TGTGCCAGCAGGGCGGGGGGGCATTATGGCTACACCTTC
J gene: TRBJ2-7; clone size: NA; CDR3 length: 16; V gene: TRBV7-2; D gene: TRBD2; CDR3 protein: CASSLRTSGSPYEQYF; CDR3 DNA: TGTGCCAGCAGCTTAAGGACTAGCGGATCCCCCTACGAGCAGTACTTC
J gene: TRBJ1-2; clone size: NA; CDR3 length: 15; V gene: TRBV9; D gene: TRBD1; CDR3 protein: CASSDRTGGRYGYTF; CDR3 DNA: TGTGCCAGCAGCGACCGGACAGGGGGTCGGTATGGCTACACCTTC
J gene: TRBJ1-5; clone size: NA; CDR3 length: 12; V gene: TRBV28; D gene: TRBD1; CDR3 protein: CASRRQGEPQHF; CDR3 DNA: TGTGCCAGCAGACGACAGGGTGAGCCCCAGCATTTT
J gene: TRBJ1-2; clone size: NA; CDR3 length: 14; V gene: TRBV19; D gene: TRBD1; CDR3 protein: CASSIPTGRRGYTF; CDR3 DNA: TGTGCCAGTAGTATCCCGACAGGGCGACGTGGCTACACCTTC
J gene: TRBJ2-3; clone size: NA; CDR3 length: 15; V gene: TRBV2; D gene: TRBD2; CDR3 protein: CASSEGERGTDTQYF; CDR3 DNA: TGTGCCAGCAGTGAAGGCGAGCGGGGGACAGATACGCAGTATTTT
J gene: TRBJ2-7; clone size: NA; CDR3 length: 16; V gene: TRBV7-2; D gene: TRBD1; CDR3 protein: CASRSTQGANSYEQYF; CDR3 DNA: TGTGCCAGCAGGAGTACCCAGGGGGCAAACTCCTACGAGCAGTACTTC
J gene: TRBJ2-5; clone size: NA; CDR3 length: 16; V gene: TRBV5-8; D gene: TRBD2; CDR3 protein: CASSSWTSASKETQYF; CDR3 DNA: TGTGCCAGCAGCTCATGGACTAGCGCGAGCAAAGAGACCCAGTACTTC